This TCR beta chain emerged from a study of OX40 agonist ivuxolimab in advanced cancers. Study context: Head and neck, renal cell, melanoma or hepatocellular carcinoma were the cancers that dose-escalation patients had. Study outcomes and limitations: CD8+ T cells (on average) carried more expanded clones than CD4+ T cells.

The CDR3 is made up of 15 amino acids. Germline CDR1 MNHEY, CDR2 SMNVEV (reference sequence). V was shortened by 5 bases and J by 0 bases, with 10 bases between the two germline ends. Sequencing used immunoSEQ multiplex PCR; TCRdb keeps in-frame clones, though not all of them. The repertoire holds some 45,000 clones, about 89% seen once, with 13% in the top ten. In regard to this clone: No antigen is known for it.

The TCR was taken from an adult with an advanced solid tumor such as melanoma, head and neck, liver or kidney cancer. The sample was CD4+ or CD8+ T cells sorted from blood, taken in a trial of the OX40 agonist ivuxolimab. The chain recombines TRBV27 with TRBJ2-2; the D is unclear. The CDR3 loop reads CASSRPTTNTGELFF. CDR3 nucleotide sequence: TGTGCCAGCAGTCGTCCGACCACGAACACCGGGGAGCTGTTTTTT.